This T cell receptor beta chain stems from a study of Ad26.COV2.S vaccination and SARS-CoV-2 variants. Across the whole study: Doses of Ad26.COV2.S were injected into muscle once or twice, 56 days apart. Study-level points and caveats: Compared with placebo recipients, vaccine recipients had higher spike-specific TCR breadth.

The CDR3 is 15 amino acids. Germline V gene data show CDR1 as KGHDR and CDR2 as SFDVKD. V lost 4 bases to trimming and J lost 7 bases, with 17 bases between them. Assay used: immunoSEQ multiplex PCR; TCRdb lists only in-frame clones, some missing. This table has approximately 360,000 clones, 83% appearing once. Points on this clone: Its target is not known.

Treatment in this sample: some 20 received Ad26.COV2.S at low or high dose, single or two shots; about five received placebo; per-sample allocation not given. All samples were drawn on day 63, counting from the first vaccine or placebo injection. An adult donor aged 18-55 years was enrolled in Boston. This chain links TRBV24-1 with TRBJ2-3; D unclear. The receptor was isolated from a person aged 18-65 years who received the Ad26.COV2.S COVID-19 vaccine or a placebo. Sequenced here: peripheral blood, sampled in a trial of Ad26.COV2.S vaccine versus placebo. CDR3 region: CATSDPRTSANTQYF. CDR3 DNA: TGTGCCACCAGTGACCCTAGGACGTCGGCAAATACGCAGTATTTT.